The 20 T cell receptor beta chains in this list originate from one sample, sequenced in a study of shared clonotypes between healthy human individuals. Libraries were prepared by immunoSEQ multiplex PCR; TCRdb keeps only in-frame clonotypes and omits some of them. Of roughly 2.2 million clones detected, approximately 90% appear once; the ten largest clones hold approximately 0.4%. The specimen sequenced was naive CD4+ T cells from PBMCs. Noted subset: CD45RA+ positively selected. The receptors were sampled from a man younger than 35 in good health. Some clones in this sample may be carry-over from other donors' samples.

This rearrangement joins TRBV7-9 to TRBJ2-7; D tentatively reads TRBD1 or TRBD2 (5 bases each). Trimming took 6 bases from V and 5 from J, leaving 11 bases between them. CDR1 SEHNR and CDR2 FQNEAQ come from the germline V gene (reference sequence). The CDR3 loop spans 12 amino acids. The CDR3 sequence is CASRGRRDEQYF. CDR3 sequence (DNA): TGTGCCAGCAGGGGACGTAGGGACGAGCAGTACTTC.

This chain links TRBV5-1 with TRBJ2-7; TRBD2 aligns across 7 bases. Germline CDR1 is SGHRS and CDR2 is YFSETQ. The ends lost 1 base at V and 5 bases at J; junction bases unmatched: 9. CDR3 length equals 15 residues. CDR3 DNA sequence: TGCGCCAGCAGCTTGCGCGGGGGTGGTGAAGACGAGCAGTACTTC. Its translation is CASSLRGGGEDEQYF.

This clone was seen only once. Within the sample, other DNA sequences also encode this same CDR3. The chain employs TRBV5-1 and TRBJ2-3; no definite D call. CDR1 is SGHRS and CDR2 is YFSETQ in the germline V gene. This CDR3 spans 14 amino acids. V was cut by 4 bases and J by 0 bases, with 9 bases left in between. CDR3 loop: CASSGEPSTDTQYF. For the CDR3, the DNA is TGCGCCAGCAGCGGGGAACCTAGCACAGATACGCAGTATTTT.

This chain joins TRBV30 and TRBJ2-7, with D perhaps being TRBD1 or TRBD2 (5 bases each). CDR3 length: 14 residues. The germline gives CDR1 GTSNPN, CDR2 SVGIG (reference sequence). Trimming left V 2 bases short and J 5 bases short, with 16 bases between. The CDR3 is CAWSRGRGSDEQYF. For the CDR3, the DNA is TGTGCCTGGAGTCGGGGCCGAGGGAGCGACGAGCAGTACTTC.

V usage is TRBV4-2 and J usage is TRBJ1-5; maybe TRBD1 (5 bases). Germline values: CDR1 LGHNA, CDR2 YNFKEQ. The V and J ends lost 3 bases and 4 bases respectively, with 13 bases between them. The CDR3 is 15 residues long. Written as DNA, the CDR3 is TGTGCCAGCAGCCAGCAGGGAGAGACGAATCAGCCCCAGCATTTT. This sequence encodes CASSQQGETNQPQHF.

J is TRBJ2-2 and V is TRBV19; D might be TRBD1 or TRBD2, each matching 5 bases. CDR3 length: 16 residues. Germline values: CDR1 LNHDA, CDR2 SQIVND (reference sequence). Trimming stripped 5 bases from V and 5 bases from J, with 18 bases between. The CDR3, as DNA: TGTGCCAGTAGTGCGTTTGGGGGTCGAGGGACCGGGGAGCTGTTTTTT. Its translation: CASSAFGGRGTGELFF.

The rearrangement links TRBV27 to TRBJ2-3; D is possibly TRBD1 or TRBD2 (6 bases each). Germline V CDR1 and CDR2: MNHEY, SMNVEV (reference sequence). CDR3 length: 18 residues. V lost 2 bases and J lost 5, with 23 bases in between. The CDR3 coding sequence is TGTGCCAGCAGTTTAAGGCGTCCGGGGGCGCAATATGTAGATACGCAGTATTTT. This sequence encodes CASSLRRPGAQYVDTQYF.

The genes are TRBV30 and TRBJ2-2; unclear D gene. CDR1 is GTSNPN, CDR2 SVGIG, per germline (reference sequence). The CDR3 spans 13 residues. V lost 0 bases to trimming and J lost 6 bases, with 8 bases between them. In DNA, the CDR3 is TGTGCCTGGAGTGTACTTTTGGCCGGGGAGCTGTTTTTT. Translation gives CAWSVLLAGELFF.

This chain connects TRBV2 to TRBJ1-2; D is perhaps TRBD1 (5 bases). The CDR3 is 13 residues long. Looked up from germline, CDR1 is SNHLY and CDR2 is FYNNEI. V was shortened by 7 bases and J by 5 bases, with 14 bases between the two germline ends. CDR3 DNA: TGTGCCAGCATCCGGGGGGGAGAGTATGGCTACACCTTC. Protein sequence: CASIRGGEYGYTF.

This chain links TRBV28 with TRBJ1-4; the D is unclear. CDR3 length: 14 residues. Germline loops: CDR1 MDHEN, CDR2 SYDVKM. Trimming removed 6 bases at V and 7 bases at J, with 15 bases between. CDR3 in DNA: TGTGCCAGCAGCGTCTGGAAACGGGGTGAAAAACTGTTTTTT. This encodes CASSVWKRGEKLFF.

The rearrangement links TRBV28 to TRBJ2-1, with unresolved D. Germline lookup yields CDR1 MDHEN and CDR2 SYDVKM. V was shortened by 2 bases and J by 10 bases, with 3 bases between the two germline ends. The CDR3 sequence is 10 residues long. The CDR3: CASSLREQFF. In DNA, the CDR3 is TGTGCCAGCAGTTTAAGGGAGCAGTTCTTC.

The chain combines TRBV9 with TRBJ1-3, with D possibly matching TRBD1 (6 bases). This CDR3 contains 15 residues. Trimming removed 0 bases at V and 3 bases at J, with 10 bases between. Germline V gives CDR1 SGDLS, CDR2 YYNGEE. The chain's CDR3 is CASSVDRAGGNTIYF. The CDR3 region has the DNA TGTGCCAGCAGCGTAGACAGGGCTGGTGGAAACACCATATATTTT.

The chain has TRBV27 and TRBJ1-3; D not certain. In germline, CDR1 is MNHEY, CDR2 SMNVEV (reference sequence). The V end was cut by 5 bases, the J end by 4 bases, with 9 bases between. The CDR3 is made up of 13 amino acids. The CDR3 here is CASSVERGNTIYF. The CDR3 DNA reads TGTGCCAGCAGTGTTGAAAGGGGAAACACCATATATTTT.

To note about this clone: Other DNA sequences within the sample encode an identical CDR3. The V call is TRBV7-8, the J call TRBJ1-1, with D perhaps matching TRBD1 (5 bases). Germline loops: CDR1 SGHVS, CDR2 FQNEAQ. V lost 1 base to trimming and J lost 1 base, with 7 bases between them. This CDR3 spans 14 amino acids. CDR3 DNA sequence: TGTGCCAGCAGCTTAGTTCAGGGGAACACTGAAGCTTTCTTT. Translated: CASSLVQGNTEAFF. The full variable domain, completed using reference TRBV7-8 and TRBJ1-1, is GAGVSQSPRYKVAKRGQDVALRCDPISGHVSLFWYQQALGQGPEFLTYFQNEAQLDKSGLPSDRFFAERPEGSVSTLKIQRTQQEDSAVYLCASSLVQGNTEAFFGQGTRLTVV.

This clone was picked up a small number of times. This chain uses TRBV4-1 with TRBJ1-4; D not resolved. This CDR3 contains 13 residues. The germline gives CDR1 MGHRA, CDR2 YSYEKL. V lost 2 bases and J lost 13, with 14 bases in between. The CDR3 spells CASSQLELKRLFF. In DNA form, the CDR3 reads TGCGCCAGCAGCCAACTTGAGCTGAAAAGACTGTTTTTT.

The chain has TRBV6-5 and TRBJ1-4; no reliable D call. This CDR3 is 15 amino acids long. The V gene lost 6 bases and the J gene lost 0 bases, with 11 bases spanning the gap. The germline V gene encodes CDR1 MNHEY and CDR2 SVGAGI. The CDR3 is CASSQGRSTNEKLFF. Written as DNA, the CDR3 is TGTGCCAGCAGCCAAGGACGGTCAACTAATGAAAAACTGTTTTTT.

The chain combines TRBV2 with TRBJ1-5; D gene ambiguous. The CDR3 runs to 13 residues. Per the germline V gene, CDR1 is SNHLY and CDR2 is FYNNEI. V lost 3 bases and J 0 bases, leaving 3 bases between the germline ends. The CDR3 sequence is CASSDFSNQPQHF. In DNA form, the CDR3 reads TGTGCCAGCAGTGACTTTAGCAATCAGCCCCAGCATTTT.

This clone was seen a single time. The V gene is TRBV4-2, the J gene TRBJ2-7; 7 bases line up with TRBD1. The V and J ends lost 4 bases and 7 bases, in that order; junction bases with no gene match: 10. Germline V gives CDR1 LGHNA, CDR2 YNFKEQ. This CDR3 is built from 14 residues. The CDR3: CASSRDSSRPEQYF. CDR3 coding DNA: TGTGCCAGCAGCCGGGACAGCAGCCGGCCGGAGCAGTACTTC.

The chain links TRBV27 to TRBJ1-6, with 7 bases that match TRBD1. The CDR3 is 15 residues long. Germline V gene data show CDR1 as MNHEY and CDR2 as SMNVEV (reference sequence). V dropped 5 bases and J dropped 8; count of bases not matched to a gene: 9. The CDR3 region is CASSPRRGLDSPLHF. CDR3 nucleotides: TGTGCCAGCAGTCCCCGAAGGGGGCTCGATTCACCCCTCCACTTT.

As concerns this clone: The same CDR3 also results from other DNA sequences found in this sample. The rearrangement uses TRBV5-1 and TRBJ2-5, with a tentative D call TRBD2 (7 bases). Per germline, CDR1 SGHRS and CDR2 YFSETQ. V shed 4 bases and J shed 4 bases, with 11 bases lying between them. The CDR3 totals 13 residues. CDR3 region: CASSPGEGETQYF. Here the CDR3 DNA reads TGCGCCAGCAGCCCAGGGGAGGGAGAGACCCAGTACTTC.